This T cell receptor beta chain originates from a study of cytomegalovirus exposure and HLA in healthy donors. V was pared by 10 bases and J by 4 bases, with 22 bases between. This CDR3 region has 16 residues. Germline CDR1 and CDR2: SNHLY and FYNNEI. Study-wide points: Some public TCRs appeared in many individuals, while most sequences were rare. As a later analysis revealed, the rate of TCR association differed by HLA locus, with DRB1 most and HLA-C fewest. Common viral pathogens seemed, in a later analysis, to connect with several of the most significant clusters.

In regard to this clone: Antigen: not known.

Donors in the study were healthy people who gave bone marrow. PCR employed 60 Vbeta and 13 Jbeta primers. Here immunoSEQ multiplex PCR was the method, and the copy in TCRdb shows in-frame clones only, minus some. The sample carries 210,000 or so clones, around 84% recorded once. The clonotype comes from a girl between 2 and 10 years old in good health and CMV-seronegative. V usage is TRBV2 and J usage is TRBJ2-2; weak D call: TRBD1 (5 bases). The sequenced sample was PBMCs. The CDR3 DNA follows: TGTGCCACCGCACCGCGCCAGGGATATCTCACCGGGGAGCTGTTTTTT. Amino acid sequence: CATAPRQGYLTGELFF. Complete variable domain (other parts from reference TRBV2 and TRBJ2-2): EPEVTQTPSHQVTQMGQEVILRCVPISNHLYFYWYRQILGQKVEFLVSFYNNEISEKSEIFDDQFSVERPDGSNFTLKIRSTKLEDSAMYFCATAPRQGYLTGELFFGEGSRLTVL.